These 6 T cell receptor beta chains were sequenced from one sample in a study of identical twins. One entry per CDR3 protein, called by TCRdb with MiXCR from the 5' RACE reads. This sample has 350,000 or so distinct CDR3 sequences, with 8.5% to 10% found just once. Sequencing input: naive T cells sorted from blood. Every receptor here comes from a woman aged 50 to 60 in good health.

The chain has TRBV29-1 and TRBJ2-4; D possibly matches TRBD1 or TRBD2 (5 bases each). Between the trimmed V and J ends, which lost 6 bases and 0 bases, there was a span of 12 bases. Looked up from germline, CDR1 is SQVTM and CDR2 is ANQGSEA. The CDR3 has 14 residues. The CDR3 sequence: CSVQGVLAKNIQYF. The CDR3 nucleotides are TGCAGCGTCCAGGGAGTATTAGCCAAAAACATTCAGTACTTC.

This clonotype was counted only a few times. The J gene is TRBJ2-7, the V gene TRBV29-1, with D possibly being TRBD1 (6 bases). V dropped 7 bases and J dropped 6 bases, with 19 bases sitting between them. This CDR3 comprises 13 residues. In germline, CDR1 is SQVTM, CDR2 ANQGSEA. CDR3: CSAKAGATLEQYF. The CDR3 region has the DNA TGCAGCGCCAAAGCAGGGGCAACTCTCGAGCAGTACTTC.

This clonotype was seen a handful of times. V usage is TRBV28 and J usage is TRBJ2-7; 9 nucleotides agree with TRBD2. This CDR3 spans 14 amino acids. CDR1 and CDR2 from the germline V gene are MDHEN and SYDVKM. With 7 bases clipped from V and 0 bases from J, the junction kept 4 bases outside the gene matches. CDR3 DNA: TGTGCCAGCACCTTAGCGGGAGACTCCTACGAGCAGTACTTC. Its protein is CASTLAGDSYEQYF.

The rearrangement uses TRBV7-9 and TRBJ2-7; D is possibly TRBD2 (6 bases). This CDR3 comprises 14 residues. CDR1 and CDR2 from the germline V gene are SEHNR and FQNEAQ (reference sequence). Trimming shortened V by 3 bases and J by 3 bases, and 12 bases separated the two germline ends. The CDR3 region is CASSLLADRYEQYF. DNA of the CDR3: TGTGCCAGCAGCTTGTTAGCGGACCGCTACGAGCAGTACTTC.

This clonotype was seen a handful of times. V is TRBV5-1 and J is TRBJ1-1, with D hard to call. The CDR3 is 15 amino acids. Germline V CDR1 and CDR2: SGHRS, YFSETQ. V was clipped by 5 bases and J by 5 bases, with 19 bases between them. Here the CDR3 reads CASRTPGGVGTEAFF. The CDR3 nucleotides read TGCGCCAGCAGAACCCCAGGAGGCGTAGGAACTGAAGCTTTCTTT.

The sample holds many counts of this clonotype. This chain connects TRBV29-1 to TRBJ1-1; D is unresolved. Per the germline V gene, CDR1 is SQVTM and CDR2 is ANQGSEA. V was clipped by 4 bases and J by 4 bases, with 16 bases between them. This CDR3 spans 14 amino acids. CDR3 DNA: TGCAGCGTTGCCAAAACCCCAGGTGGCACTGAAGCTTTCTTT. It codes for CSVAKTPGGTEAFF.